Sequencing of this TCR beta chain was carried out in a study of T-cell memory formation after mild COVID-19. Broader study findings: Cross-reactive memory appears to have joined, as suggested by some responding clones showing up in pre-infection memory. CD4/CD8 balance characterized clones contracting day 15 to 85, and CD4+ skew characterized later expanders. There was no confirmation that second-wave clones peaking on day 37 were SARS-CoV-2 specific.

MiXCR, run by TCRdb on the 5' RACE reads, gives a single entry per CDR3 protein. The repertoire holds roughly 100,000 distinct CDR3 sequences, about a sixth seen once, with 28% in the top ten. Concerning this clonotype itself: The antigen is not known.

Per the germline V gene, CDR1 is DFQATT and CDR2 is SNEGSKA (reference sequence). Trimming cost V 5 bases and J 0 bases, with 14 bases left between them. The CDR3 contains 15 residues. The chain recombines TRBV20-1 with TRBJ2-4, with a weak D call TRBD2 (5 bases). The material sequenced was PBMCs or a T cell subset sorted from them (not recorded which). This TCR derives from an adult woman who had mild COVID-19 (a few samples of this study predate the infection). Cell type and time point are not known. The CDR3 region is CSAGPDSLAKNIQYF. CDR3 nucleotides: TGCAGTGCTGGACCGGACTCTCTAGCCAAAAACATTCAGTACTTC.